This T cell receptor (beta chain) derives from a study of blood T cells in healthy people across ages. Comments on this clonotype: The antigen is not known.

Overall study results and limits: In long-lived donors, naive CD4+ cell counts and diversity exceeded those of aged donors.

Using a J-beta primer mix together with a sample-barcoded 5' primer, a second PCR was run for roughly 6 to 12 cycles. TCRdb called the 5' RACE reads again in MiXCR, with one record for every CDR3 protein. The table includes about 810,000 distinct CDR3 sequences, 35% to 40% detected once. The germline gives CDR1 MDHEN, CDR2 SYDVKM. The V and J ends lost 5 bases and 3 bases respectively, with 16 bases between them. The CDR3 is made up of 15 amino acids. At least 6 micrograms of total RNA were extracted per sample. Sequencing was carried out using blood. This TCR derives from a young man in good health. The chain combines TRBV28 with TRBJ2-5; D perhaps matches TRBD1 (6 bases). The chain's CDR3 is CASSDPARGKETQYF. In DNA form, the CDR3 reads TGTGCCAGCAGTGACCCGGCAAGGGGGAAAGAGACCCAGTACTTC.